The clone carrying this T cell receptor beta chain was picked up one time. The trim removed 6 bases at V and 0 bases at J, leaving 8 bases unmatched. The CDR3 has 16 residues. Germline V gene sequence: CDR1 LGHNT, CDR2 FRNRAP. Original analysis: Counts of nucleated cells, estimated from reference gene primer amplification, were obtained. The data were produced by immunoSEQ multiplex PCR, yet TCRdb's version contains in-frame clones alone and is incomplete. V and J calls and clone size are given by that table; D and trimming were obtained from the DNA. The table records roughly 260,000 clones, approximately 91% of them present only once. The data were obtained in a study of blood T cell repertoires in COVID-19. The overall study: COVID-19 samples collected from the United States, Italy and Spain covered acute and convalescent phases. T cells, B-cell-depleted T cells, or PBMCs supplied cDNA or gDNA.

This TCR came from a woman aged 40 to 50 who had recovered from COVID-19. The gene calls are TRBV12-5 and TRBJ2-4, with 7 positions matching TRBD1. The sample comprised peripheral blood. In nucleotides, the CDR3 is TGTGCTAGTGGAAAAACAGGGGCCCTAGCCAAAAACATTCAGTACTTC. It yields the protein CASGKTGALAKNIQYF.